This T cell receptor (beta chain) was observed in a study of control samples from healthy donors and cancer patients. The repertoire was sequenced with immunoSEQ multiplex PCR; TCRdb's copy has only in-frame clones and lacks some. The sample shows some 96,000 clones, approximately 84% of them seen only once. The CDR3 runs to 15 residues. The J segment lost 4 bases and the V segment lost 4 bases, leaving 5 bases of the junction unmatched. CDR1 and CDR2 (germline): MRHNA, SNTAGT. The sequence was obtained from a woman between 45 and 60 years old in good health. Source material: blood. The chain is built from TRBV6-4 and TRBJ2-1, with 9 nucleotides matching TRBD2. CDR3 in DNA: TGTGCCAGCAGTGGTCAAGCGGGAGGTTACAATGAGCAGTTCTTC. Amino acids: CASSGQAGGYNEQFF.